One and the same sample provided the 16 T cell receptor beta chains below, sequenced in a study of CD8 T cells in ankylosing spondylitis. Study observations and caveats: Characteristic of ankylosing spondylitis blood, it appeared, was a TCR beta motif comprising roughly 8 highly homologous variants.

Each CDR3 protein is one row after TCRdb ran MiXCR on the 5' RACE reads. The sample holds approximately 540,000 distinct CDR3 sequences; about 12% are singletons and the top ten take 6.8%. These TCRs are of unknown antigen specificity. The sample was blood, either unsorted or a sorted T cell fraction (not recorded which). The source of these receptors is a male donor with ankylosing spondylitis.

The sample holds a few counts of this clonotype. For the CDR3, the DNA is TGTGCCAGCAGTTCCCGGGAGGGGGACTATGGCTACACCTTC. Its translation is CASSSREGDYGYTF. The J gene is TRBJ1-2, the V gene TRBV12-3 or TRBV12-4, with D perhaps TRBD1 (6 bases). The CDR3 extends over 14 amino acids. V was clipped by 4 bases and J by 3 bases, with 12 bases between them.

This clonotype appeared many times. This CDR3 reads CASSWGGGAKNIQYF. CDR3 coding DNA: TGTGCCAGCAGCTGGGGCGGCGGGGCCAAAAACATTCAGTACTTC. V gene TRBV7-2 combines with J gene TRBJ2-4; D tentatively fits TRBD1 or TRBD2 (5 bases each). Germline lookup yields CDR1 SGHTA and CDR2 FQGNSA. V dropped 4 bases and J dropped 1 base, with 11 bases sitting between them. The CDR3 has 15 amino acids.

The DNA of the CDR3 is TGTGCCAGCAGTTACCTTGCGGGAGGGCCCCGGGACACAGATACGCAGTATTTT. This codes for CASSYLAGGPRDTDTQYF. The chain couples TRBV6-2 or TRBV6-3 to TRBJ2-3; 9 nucleotides match TRBD2. The CDR3 loop spans 18 amino acids. Germline V gene lookup returns CDR1 MNHEY and CDR2 SVGEGT. J lost 2 bases, V lost 2 bases, and 11 bases had no gene match.

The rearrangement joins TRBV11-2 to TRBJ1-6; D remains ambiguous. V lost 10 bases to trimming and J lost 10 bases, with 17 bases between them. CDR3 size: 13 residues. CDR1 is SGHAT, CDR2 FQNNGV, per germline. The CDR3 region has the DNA TGTGCCATCTCGGTTGCAGATGGATCACCCCTCCACTTT. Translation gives CAISVADGSPLHF.

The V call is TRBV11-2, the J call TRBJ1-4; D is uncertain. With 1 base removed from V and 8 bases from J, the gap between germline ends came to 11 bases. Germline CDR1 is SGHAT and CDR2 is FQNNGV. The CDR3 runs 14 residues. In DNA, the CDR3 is TGTGCCAGCAGCTTAGTAGGTTTTGGAGAAAAACTGTTTTTT. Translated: CASSLVGFGEKLFF.

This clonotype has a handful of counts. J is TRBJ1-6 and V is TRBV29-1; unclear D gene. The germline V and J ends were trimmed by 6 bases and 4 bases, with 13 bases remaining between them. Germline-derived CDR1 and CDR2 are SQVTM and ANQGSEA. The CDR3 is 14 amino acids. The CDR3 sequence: CSVRVAGYNSPLHF. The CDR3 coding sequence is TGCAGCGTGCGGGTGGCAGGATATAATTCACCCCTCCACTTT.

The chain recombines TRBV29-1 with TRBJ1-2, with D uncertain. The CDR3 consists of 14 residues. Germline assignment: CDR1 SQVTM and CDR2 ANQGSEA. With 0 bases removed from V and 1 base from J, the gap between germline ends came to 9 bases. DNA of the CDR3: TGCAGCGTTGAAGACGGCATGCTTAACTATGGCTACACCTTC. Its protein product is CSVEDGMLNYGYTF.

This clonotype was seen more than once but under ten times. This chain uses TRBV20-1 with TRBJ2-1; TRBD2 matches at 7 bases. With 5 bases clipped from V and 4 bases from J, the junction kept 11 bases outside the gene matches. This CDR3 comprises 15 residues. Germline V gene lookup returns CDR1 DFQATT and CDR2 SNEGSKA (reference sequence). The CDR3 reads CSARPGREAYNEQFF. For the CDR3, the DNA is TGCAGTGCTCGACCAGGGAGGGAGGCTTACAATGAGCAGTTCTTC.

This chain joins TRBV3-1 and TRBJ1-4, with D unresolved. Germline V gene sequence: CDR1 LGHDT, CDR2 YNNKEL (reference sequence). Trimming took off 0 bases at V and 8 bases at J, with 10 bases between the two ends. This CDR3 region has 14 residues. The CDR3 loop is CASSQDLVVEKLFF. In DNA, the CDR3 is TGTGCCAGCAGCCAAGATCTCGTGGTCGAAAAACTGTTTTTT.

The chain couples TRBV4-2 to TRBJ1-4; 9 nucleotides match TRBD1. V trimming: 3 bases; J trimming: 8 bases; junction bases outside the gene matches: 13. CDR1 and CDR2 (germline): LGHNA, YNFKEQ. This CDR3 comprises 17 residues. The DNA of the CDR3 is TGTGCCAGCAGCCACTCCCGTTCGACAGGGGGAGGAGAAAAACTGTTTTTT. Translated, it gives CASSHSRSTGGGEKLFF.

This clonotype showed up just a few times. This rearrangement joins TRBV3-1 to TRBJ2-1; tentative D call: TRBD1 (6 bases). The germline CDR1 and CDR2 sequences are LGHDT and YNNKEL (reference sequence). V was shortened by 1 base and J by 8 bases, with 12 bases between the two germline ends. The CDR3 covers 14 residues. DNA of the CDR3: TGTGCCAGCAGCCAAGTCTGGGGGCGGCATGAGCAGTTCTTC. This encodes CASSQVWGRHEQFF.

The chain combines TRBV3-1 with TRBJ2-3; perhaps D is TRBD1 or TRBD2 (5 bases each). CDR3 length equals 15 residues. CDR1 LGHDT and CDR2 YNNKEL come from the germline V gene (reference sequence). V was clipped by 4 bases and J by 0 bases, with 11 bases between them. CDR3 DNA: TGTGCCAGCAGCCTCCGGGACCTTAGCACAGATACGCAGTATTTT. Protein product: CASSLRDLSTDTQYF.

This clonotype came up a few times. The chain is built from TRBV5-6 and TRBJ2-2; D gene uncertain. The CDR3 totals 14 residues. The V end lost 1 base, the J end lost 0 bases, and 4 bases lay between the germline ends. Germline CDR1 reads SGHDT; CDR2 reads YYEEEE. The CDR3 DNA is TGTGCCAGCAGCTTGAGTGCGAACACCGGGGAGCTGTTTTTT. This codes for CASSLSANTGELFF.

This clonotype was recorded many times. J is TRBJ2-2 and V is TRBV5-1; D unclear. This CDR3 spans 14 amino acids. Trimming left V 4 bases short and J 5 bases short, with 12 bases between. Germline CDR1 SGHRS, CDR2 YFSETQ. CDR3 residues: CASSPARATGELFF. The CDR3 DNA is TGCGCCAGCAGCCCGGCAAGGGCTACCGGGGAGCTGTTTTTT.

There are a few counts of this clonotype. The CDR3 region has the DNA TGTGCCAGCAGTGCAGGGACGGGAAGCTCCTATAATTCACCCCTCCACTTT. Its protein product is CASSAGTGSSYNSPLHF. The chain employs TRBV27 and TRBJ1-6, with D perhaps matching TRBD1 (5 bases). V was shortened by 5 bases and J by 0 bases, with 14 bases between the two germline ends. The CDR3 is made up of 17 amino acids. Germline V gene data show CDR1 as MNHEY and CDR2 as SMNVEV (reference sequence).

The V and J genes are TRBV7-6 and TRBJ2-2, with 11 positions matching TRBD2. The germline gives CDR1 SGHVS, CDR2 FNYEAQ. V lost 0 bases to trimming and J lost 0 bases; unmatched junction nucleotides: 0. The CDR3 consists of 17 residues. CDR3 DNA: TGTGCCAGCAGCTTAGCGGGACTAGCGGCGAACACCGGGGAGCTGTTTTTT. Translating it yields CASSLAGLAANTGELFF.